These 6 T cell receptor beta chains share one sample of origin, sequenced in a study of T cells in Graves' hyperthyroidism and ophthalmopathy. TCR beta CDR3 sequences were amplified from RNA transcripts. The primer set for the first-round RT-PCR of the TCR CDR3 was HTBI. A single record per CDR3 protein comes from TCRdb applying MiXCR to the multiplex PCR reads. The table has just over 550,000 distinct CDR3 sequences, 46% seen once; the top ten hold 8.2%. Material for sequencing was peripheral blood or thyroid tissue (not recorded which). These receptors were obtained from a young woman with Graves' hyperthyroidism.

CDR3 DNA: TGTGCCATCAGTGAAACAGGGGGACAGCCCCAGCATTTT. As protein: CAISETGGQPQHF. The chain is built from TRBV10-3 and TRBJ1-5; 8 positions agree with TRBD1. V shed 3 bases, J shed 7 bases, and the junction held 2 bases outside the gene matches. The length of the CDR3 is 13 residues. The germline gives CDR1 ENHRY, CDR2 SYGVKD.

This clonotype has a single count. The rearrangement links TRBV7-9 to TRBJ2-7, with D unresolved. CDR3 length equals 14 residues. The V and J ends lost 6 bases and 0 bases respectively, with 12 bases between them. Per the germline V gene, CDR1 is SEHNR and CDR2 is FQNEAQ (reference sequence). DNA of the CDR3: TGTGCCAGCAGTTACCGCAGAGACTCCTACGAGCAGTACTTC. It encodes CASSYRRDSYEQYF. The full variable domain, completed using reference TRBV7-9 and TRBJ2-7, is DTGVSQNPRHKITKRGQNVTFRCDPISEHNRLYWYRQTLGQGPEFLTYFQNEAQLEKSRLLSDRFSAERPKGSFSTLEIQRTEQGDSAMYLCASSYRRDSYEQYFGPGTRLTVT.

The chain couples TRBV19 to TRBJ1-2, with D tentatively TRBD1 (5 bases). Germline V CDR1 and CDR2: LNHDA, SQIVND (reference sequence). The CDR3 length is 15 residues. V lost 7 bases and J lost 4, with 19 bases in between. CDR3 bases: TGTGCCAGTAACATAGGGCAGGGAGCCTCCTATGGCTACACCTTC. Protein: CASNIGQGASYGYTF. The variable domain in full, with the rest retrieved from reference TRBV19 and TRBJ1-2, is DGGITQSPKYLFRKEGQNVTLSCEQNLNHDAMYWYRQDPGQGLRLIYYSQIVNDFQKGDIAEGYSVSREKKESFPLTVTSAQKNPTAFYLCASNIGQGASYGYTFGSGTRLTVV.

In DNA, the CDR3 is TGTGCCACCAGTGACCAAGGGACTAGCGGGAGATTCCAAGAGACCCAGTACTTC. It encodes CATSDQGTSGRFQETQYF. The chain is built from TRBV24-1 and TRBJ2-5, with 14 bases fitting TRBD2. The J segment lost 1 base and the V segment lost 4 bases, leaving 7 bases of the junction unmatched. The CDR3 runs 18 residues. Per the germline V gene, CDR1 is KGHDR and CDR2 is SFDVKD.

This clonotype was counted ten times or more. V is TRBV19 and J is TRBJ2-5, with TRBD2 matching 8 bases. The CDR3 has 16 amino acids. From germline, CDR1 is LNHDA and CDR2 SQIVND (reference sequence). The junction had 12 bases not matched to a gene; V was cut back by 5 bases and J by 4 bases. CDR3 loop: CASSAPGGREGETQYF. CDR3 nucleotides: TGTGCCAGTAGTGCGCCGGGAGGACGGGAGGGAGAGACCCAGTACTTC.

This clonotype was counted at least ten times. The chain uses TRBV24-1 and TRBJ2-5; D is uncertain. V lost 5 bases and J lost 0, with 6 bases in between. CDR1 KGHDR and CDR2 SFDVKD come from the germline V gene. The CDR3 covers 13 residues. CDR3 residues: CATSVGNQETQYF. The CDR3 region has the DNA TGTGCCACCAGTGTTGGGAACCAAGAGACCCAGTACTTC.